Shown below are 3 T cell receptor beta chains from a single sample sequenced in a study of T cells after yellow fever vaccination. TCRdb re-called the 5' RACE reads through MiXCR, storing one row per CDR3 protein. Of 450,000 to 550,000 distinct CDR3 sequences detected, around a fifth appear once; the ten largest clones hold about a sixth. Sequencing was performed on PBMCs, taken around 3 weeks after the first yellow fever vaccination. The receptor source for this set is a man aged 18 to 30 who received the YFV17D yellow fever vaccine.

The rearrangement links TRBV5-1 to TRBJ2-5, with D possibly called TRBD1 or TRBD2 (5 bases each). The germline V gene has CDR1 SGHRS and CDR2 YFSETQ. V was pared by 0 bases and J by 2 bases, with 14 bases between. This CDR3 has 16 residues. This CDR3 is CASSLDGSGPQETQYF. The CDR3 DNA reads TGCGCCAGCAGCTTGGACGGCTCGGGGCCTCAAGAGACCCAGTACTTC.

This clonotype was recorded at least ten times. The chain links TRBV10-3 to TRBJ1-6; D not certain. The germline V and J ends were trimmed by 4 bases and 7 bases, with 17 bases remaining between them. CDR3 size: 16 residues. Germline V gene sequence: CDR1 ENHRY, CDR2 SYGVKD. CDR3 sequence: CAISGGSGIGNSPLHF. For the CDR3, the DNA is TGTGCCATCAGTGGTGGATCTGGTATTGGAAATTCACCCCTCCACTTT.

CDR3 DNA: TGTGCCAGTACCACCCAAGGAGGCTCTGGAAACACCATATATTTT. This gives the protein CASTTQGGSGNTIYF. The chain combines TRBV19 with TRBJ1-3, with D unresolved. Germline CDR1 LNHDA, CDR2 SQIVND (reference sequence). V lost 7 bases and J 0 bases, leaving 13 bases between the germline ends. The CDR3 extends over 15 amino acids.